A selection of T cell receptor beta chains follows, all from one sample in a study of blood T cell repertoires in COVID-19. Libraries were prepared by immunoSEQ multiplex PCR; TCRdb keeps only in-frame clonotypes and omits some of them. Among 90,000 to 120,000 clones listed, around 90% were seen once. The sequenced sample consisted of peripheral blood. Receptor source: an older woman with acute or convalescent COVID-19. CDR3s include the opening cysteine and the closing phenylalanine or tryptophan. Each record gives: clone size, V gene, CDR3 length, J gene, CDR3 protein. Some rows have no size entry. The others give once, few or many, or a class for an expanded clone.

few	TRBV28	13	TRBJ1-2	CASSSGQAYGYTF
.	TRBV5-8	16	TRBJ1-2	CASSLEGLRGLGGYTF
.	TRBV7-8	15	TRBJ1-4	CASTFGGRGDEKLFF
.	TRBV5-1	13	TRBJ2-7	CASSSDRGSEQYF
.	TRBV5-1	13	TRBJ1-1	CASQTGGNTEAFF
.	TRBV30	13	TRBJ2-3	CAWTDRRTDTQYF
.	TRBV5-1	15	TRBJ2-1	CASSLALSSYNEQFF
.	TRBV5-1	14	TRBJ2-7	CASSPRQGKDEQYF
.	TRBV6-6	14	TRBJ1-3	CASRKERAGNTIYF
.	TRBV29-1	15	TRBJ2-1	CSVEDTRASRNEQFF
.	TRBV27	16	TRBJ1-6	CASSLLPGRGRAPLHF
.	TRBV3-1/TRBV3-2	16	TRBJ2-2	CASSQRLATSTGELFF
.	TRBV28	18	TRBJ1-5	CASSLRTAFRVSNQPQHF
few	TRBV10-3	13	TRBJ1-2	CAIRTTGSYGYTF
once	TRBV29-1	17	TRBJ2-1	CSVQGYRGRGSYNEQFF
.	TRBV5-4	15	TRBJ1-6	CASSLGAGGISPLHF
.	TRBV27	14	TRBJ1-2	CASRGGGRDYGYTF
few	TRBV6-5	12	TRBJ1-2	CASSRPQGGYTF
.	TRBV11-2	14	TRBJ1-2	CASSLAAGYYGYTF
.	TRBV19	13	TRBJ1-2	CASRYRSNYGYTF
.	TRBV5-4	14	TRBJ2-3	CASSLRQDRDTQYF
once	TRBV2	12	TRBJ2-5	CASRGGAKTQYF
.	TRBV18	16	TRBJ1-2	CASSPSVGQGRDGYTF
.	TRBV12-3/TRBV12-4	13	TRBJ1-1	CASSLDRYTEAFF
.	TRBV30	14	TRBJ1-5	CAWSQGMSNQPQHF
.	TRBV28	14	TRBJ1-2	CASKTGTGNYGYTF
.	TRBV27	14	TRBJ2-1	CASGPGQGWNEQFF
.	TRBV12-3/TRBV12-4	13	TRBJ2-1	CASSFFTANEQFF
once	TRBV19	14	TRBJ1-2	CASGGSWANYGYTF
.	TRBV18	18	TRBJ2-1	CASSPLTPLALSYNEQFF
.	TRBV7-7	16	TRBJ2-7	CASSLGPGTGSYEQYF